These 13 T cell receptor beta chains were sequenced from one sample in a study of tumor-infiltrating lymphocytes in primary liver carcinoma. Production of TCR beta cDNA used around 0.45 ug total RNA together with a constant-region primer. Sequencing libraries for TCR beta derived from three nested multiplex PCR rounds that used slightly modified ARM-PCR. Use of TRBV1-TRBV30 forward primers with a C-beta reverse primer characterized the first two PCR rounds, which lasted about 10 cycles each. TCRdb reanalysed the multiplex PCR reads using MiXCR and keeps one entry per CDR3 protein. The sample consists of 300,000 to 400,000 distinct CDR3 sequences, approximately 64% of them appearing once. Unsorted whole blood yielded blood RNA, and germline DNA was extracted as well. Sequenced input: peripheral blood. These TCRs come from a man between 35 and 55 years old with primary liver carcinoma and hepatitis B virus infection.

With respect to this clonotype: Given a much more abundant clone one base away, this may be a read error. The rearrangement uses TRBV12-3 or TRBV12-4 and TRBJ2-7, with a weak D call TRBD2 (6 bases). The ends were cut back, 6 bases at V and 3 bases at J, with 12 bases in the middle. This CDR3 region has 13 residues. In DNA form, the CDR3 reads TGTGCCAGCAGCGGCGGCGGGGTCTACGAGCAGTACTTC. Translated: CASSGGGVYEQYF.

The V call is TRBV7-8, the J call TRBJ2-1; D gene uncertain. Trimming removed 2 bases at V and 5 bases at J, with 10 bases between. The germline V gene encodes CDR1 SGHVS and CDR2 FQNEAQ. CDR3 length: 14 amino acids. This CDR3 is CASSLSRRHNEQFF. CDR3 bases: TGTGCCAGCAGCTTATCCCGGAGACACAATGAGCAGTTCTTC.

About this clonotype itself: Being one base from a much bigger clone, this may be a read error. The rearrangement links TRBV4-1 to TRBJ2-3; 7 nucleotides match TRBD2. J was trimmed by 5 bases and V by 4 bases; bases with no gene match: 6. Germline CDR1 reads MGHRA; CDR2 reads YSYEKL. This CDR3 comprises 14 residues. The CDR3 region is CASSLIAGEDTQYF. The DNA for the CDR3 is TGCGCCAGCAGCCTAATTGCGGGAGAAGATACGCAGTATTTT.

This chain connects TRBV12-3 or TRBV12-4 to TRBJ1-2; perhaps TRBD1 as D (5 bases). This CDR3 has 12 amino acids. The germline V and J ends were trimmed by 5 bases and 8 bases, with 12 bases remaining between them. CDR3 amino acids: CASSLGEGGYTF. In DNA form, the CDR3 reads TGTGCCAGCAGTCTGGGGGAAGGAGGCTACACCTTC.

The V call is TRBV5-6, the J call TRBJ2-3; D possibly corresponds to TRBD2 (6 bases). CDR1 and CDR2 from the germline V gene are SGHDT and YYEEEE. The CDR3 totals 16 residues. V lost 0 bases, J lost 11 bases, and 22 bases lay in between. CDR3 sequence reads: CASSLARRECPTKQYF. The DNA for the CDR3 is TGTGCCAGCAGCTTGGCCCGTCGGGAGTGCCCGACTAAGCAGTATTTT. Drawing the rest from reference TRBV5-6 and TRBJ2-3, the complete variable domain is DAGVTQSPTHLIKTRGQQVTLRCSPKSGHDTVSWYQQALGQGPQFIFQYYEEEERQRGNFPDRFSGHQFPNYSSELNVNALLLGDSALYLCASSLARRECPTKQYFGPGTRLTVL.

A remark on this clonotype: A much larger clone sits a single nucleotide away, making a read error possible. The chain is built from TRBV5-5 and TRBJ2-7, with no clear D. The CDR3 extends over 15 amino acids. V lost 0 bases and J lost 0, with 10 bases in between. Per the germline V gene, CDR1 is SGHKS and CDR2 is YYEKEE (reference sequence). This CDR3 is CASSLVPSNSYEQYF. The CDR3 bases are TGTGCCAGCAGCTTGGTCCCGAGCAACTCCTACGAGCAGTACTTC.

For this clonotype: A much larger clone lies a single base off, so this may be a read error. The conserved final phenylalanine or tryptophan is absent from the CDR3, which likely points to a read error. In DNA form, the CDR3 reads TGTGCCAGTTCCTGGGGGCGCGGCAATCAGCCCCAGCATCTT. It encodes CASSWGRGNQPQHL. The V gene is TRBV12-3 or TRBV12-4, the J gene TRBJ1-5; TRBD1 is a possible D gene (6 bases). V dropped 9 bases and J dropped 2 bases, with 14 bases sitting between them. The CDR3 contains 14 residues.

Only a few counts were recorded for this clonotype. V and J are TRBV5-4 and TRBJ2-4, with 8 bases matching TRBD1. Germline trimming cut 4 bases from V and 7 bases from J; bases unmatched to any gene: 7. The germline V gene has CDR1 SGHNT and CDR2 YYREEE (reference sequence). This CDR3 has 14 amino acids. The CDR3 DNA reads as TGTGCCAGCAGCCGAATTGGACAGGGCAACATTCAGTACTTC. It is translated as CASSRIGQGNIQYF.

About this clonotype: A much larger clone differs from this one at a single base, so this may be a read error. The gene calls are TRBV5-1 and TRBJ2-1, with TRBD2 matching 9 bases. The CDR3 consists of 18 residues. The germline V gene has CDR1 SGHRS and CDR2 YFSETQ. The CDR3 sequence: CASSLLDTSGRTPSEHFF. CDR3 in DNA: TGCGCCAGCAGCTTGTTAGACACAAGCGGGAGGACGCCTTCCGAGCATTTCTTC. Full variable domain (outside the CDR3, taken from reference TRBV5-1 and TRBJ2-1): KAGVTQTPRYLIKTRGQQVTLSCSPISGHRSVSWYQQTPGQGLQFLFEYFSETQRNKGNFPGRFSGRQFSNSRSEMNVSTLELGDSALYLCASSLLDTSGRTPSEHFFGPGTRLTVL.

This clonotype appeared many times. This may be a read error: a much more frequent sequence differs by one nucleotide. The chain has TRBV11-1 and TRBJ2-1, with D possibly matching TRBD2 (6 bases). Trimming removed 0 bases at V and 7 bases at J, with 13 bases between. This CDR3 has 15 amino acids. Germline-derived CDR1 and CDR2 are SGHAT and FQDESV (reference sequence). The CDR3 sequence: CASSLASGKANEQFF. DNA of the CDR3: TGTGCCAGCAGCTTAGCTAGCGGAAAGGCAAATGAGCAGTTCTTC.

This clonotype was counted many times. This chain uses TRBV29-1 with TRBJ2-1, with 9 nucleotides matching TRBD2. CDR1 SQVTM and CDR2 ANQGSEA come from the germline V gene. The CDR3 covers 16 residues. The trim removed 1 base at V and 4 bases at J, leaving 8 bases unmatched. DNA for the CDR3: TGCAGCGTTGAAGGCGGGGGGGGGACAGCGTACAATGAGCAGTTCTTC. Translation gives CSVEGGGGTAYNEQFF.

This clonotype appeared a single time. One end of the junction fails to match germline, which may point to a read error. This chain joins TRBV6-2 or TRBV6-3 and TRBJ2-7; D perhaps matches TRBD2 (5 bases). CDR3 length: 19 amino acids. Germline lookup yields CDR1 MNHEY and CDR2 SVGEGT. The CDR3 loop is CTSSYLANQAAVKTYEQYF. CDR3 sequence (DNA): TGTACCAGCAGTTACTTGGCCAATCAAGCGGCGGTAAAAACCTACGAGCAGTACTTC.

This clonotype has ten or more counts. The V call is TRBV29-1, the J call TRBJ2-1; D remains ambiguous. The CDR3 runs 12 residues. Between the trimmed V and J ends, which lost 3 bases and 6 bases, there was a span of 9 bases. Germline V gene lookup returns CDR1 SQVTM and CDR2 ANQGSEA. In nucleotides, the CDR3 is TGCAGCGTTGACGGCACCAGCAATGAGCAGTTCTTC. This codes for CSVDGTSNEQFF.